This entry is about one TCR beta chain. What it binds is not known. The protocol was immunoSEQ multiplex PCR, while the TCRdb copy is restricted to in-frame clones and leaves out a portion. The data contain more than 45,000 clones, 84% of them singletons. The data originate from a study of OX40 agonist ivuxolimab in advanced cancers. Study-level background: At around 83% male, the cohort had a mean age of approximately 60 years, ranging from roughly 20 to 85. Findings and caveats of the study: The investigators did not determine what antigen specificity the expanded peripheral T cells had.

Looked up from germline, CDR1 is MDHEN and CDR2 is SYDVKM. This CDR3 is 14 amino acids long. V gave up 4 bases and J gave up 3 bases, with 7 bases separating them. This specimen consisted of CD4+ or CD8+ T cells sorted from blood, obtained in a trial of the OX40 agonist ivuxolimab. The chain links TRBV28 to TRBJ2-6; D is ambiguous. The TCR comes from an adult with an advanced solid tumor such as melanoma, head and neck, liver or kidney cancer. DNA for the CDR3: TGTGCCAGCAGTTCCCCAGGTGGGGCCAACGTCCTGACTTTC. Translated: CASSSPGGANVLTF.